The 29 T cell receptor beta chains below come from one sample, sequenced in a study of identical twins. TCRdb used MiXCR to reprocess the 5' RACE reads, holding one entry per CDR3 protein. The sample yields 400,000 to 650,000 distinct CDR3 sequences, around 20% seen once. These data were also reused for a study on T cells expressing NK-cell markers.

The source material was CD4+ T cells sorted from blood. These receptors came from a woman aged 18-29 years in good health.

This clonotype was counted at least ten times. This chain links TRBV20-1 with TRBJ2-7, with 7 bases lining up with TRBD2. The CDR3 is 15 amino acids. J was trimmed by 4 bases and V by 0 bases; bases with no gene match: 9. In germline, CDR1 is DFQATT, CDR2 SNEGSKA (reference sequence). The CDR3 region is CSAREPSGMGYEQYF. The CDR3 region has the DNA TGCAGTGCTAGAGAACCTAGCGGAATGGGGTACGAGCAGTACTTC.

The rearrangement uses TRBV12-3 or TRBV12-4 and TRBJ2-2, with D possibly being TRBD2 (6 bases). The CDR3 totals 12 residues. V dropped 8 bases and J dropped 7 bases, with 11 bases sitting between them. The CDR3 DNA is TGTGCCAGCGCCAGGGAGGTCGGGGAGCTGTTTTTT. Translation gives CASAREVGELFF.

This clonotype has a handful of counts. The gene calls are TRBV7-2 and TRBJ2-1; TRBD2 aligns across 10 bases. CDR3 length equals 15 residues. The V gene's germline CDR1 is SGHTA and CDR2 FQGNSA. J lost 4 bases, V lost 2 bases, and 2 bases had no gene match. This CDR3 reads CASSLSSGRYNEQFF. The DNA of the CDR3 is TGTGCCAGCAGCTTAAGTAGCGGGAGGTACAATGAGCAGTTCTTC.

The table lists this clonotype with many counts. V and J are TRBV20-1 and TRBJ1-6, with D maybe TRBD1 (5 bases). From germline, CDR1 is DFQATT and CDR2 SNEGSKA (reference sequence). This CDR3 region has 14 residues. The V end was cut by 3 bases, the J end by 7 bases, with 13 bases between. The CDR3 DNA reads TGCAGTGCTAGGGTTGCGGGGGAGAATTCACCCCTCCACTTT. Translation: CSARVAGENSPLHF.

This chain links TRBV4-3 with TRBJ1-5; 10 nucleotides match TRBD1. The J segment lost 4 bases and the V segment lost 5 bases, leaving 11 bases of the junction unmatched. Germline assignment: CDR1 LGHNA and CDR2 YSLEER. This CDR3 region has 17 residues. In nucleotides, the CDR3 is TGCGCCAGCAGCGCGCCGGGACAGGGGCTTCGTAATCAGCCCCAGCATTTT. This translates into CASSAPGQGLRNQPQHF.

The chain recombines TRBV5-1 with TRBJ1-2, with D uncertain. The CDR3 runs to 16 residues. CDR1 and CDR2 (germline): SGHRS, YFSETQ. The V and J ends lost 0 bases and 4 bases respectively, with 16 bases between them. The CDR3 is CASSLAGEGLGYGYTF. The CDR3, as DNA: TGCGCCAGCAGCTTGGCCGGGGAGGGTCTTGGCTATGGCTACACCTTC. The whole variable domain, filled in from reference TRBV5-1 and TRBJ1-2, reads KAGVTQTPRYLIKTRGQQVTLSCSPISGHRSVSWYQQTPGQGLQFLFEYFSETQRNKGNFPGRFSGRQFSNSRSEMNVSTLELGDSALYLCASSLAGEGLGYGYTFGSGTRLTVV.

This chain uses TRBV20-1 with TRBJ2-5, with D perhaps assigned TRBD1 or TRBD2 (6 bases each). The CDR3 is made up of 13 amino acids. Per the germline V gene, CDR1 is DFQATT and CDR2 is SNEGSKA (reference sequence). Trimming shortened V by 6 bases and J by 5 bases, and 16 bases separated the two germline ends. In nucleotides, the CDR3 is TGCAGTGCAGGCCGGGGGCTTTGGGAGACCCAGTACTTC. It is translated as CSAGRGLWETQYF.

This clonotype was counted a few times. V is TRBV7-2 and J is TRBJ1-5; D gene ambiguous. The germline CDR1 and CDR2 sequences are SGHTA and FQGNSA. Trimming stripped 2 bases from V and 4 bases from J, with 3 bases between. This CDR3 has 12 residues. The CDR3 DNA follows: TGTGCCAGCAGCTTATATAATCAGCCCCAGCATTTT. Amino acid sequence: CASSLYNQPQHF.

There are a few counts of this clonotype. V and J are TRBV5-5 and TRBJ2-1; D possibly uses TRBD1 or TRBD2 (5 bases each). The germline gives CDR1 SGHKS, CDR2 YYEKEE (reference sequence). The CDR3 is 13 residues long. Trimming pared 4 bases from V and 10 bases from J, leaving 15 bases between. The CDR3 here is CASSPDPWGEQFF. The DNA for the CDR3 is TGTGCCAGCAGCCCGGATCCGTGGGGGGAGCAGTTCTTC.

The CDR3 coding sequence is TGCGCCAGCGCCCGAGGGAGCGCTTACCTCTCCTACGAGCAGTACTTC. Translating gives CASARGSAYLSYEQYF. The J gene is TRBJ2-7, the V gene TRBV5-1; tentatively, D is TRBD2 (5 bases). The germline CDR1 and CDR2 sequences are SGHRS and YFSETQ. The CDR3 length is 16 residues. V was clipped by 7 bases and J by 0 bases, with 20 bases between them.

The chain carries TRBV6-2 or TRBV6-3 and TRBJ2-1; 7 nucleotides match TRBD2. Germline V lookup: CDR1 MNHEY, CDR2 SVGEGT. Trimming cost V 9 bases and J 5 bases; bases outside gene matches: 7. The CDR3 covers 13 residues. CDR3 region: CASSILAHNEQFF. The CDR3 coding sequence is TGTGCCAGTTCCATACTAGCGCACAATGAGCAGTTCTTC.

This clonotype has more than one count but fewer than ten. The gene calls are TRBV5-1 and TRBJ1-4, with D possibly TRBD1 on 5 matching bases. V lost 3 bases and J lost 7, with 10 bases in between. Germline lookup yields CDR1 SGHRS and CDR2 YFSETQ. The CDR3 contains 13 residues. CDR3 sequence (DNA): TGCGCCAGCAGCTGGGACGGAGTTGAAAAACTGTTTTTT. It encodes CASSWDGVEKLFF.

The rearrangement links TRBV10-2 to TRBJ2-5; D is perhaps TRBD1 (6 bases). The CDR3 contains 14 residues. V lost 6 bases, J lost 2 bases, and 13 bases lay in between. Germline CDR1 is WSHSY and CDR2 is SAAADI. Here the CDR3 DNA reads TGCGCCAGCAGGGACAGATCAGGACAAGAGACCCAGTACTTC. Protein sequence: CASRDRSGQETQYF.

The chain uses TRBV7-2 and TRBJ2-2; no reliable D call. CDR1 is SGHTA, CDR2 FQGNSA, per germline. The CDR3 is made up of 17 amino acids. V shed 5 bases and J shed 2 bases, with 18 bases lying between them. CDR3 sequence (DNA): TGTGCCAGCAGCCCAGTCGGTGGGGTCCTCAACACCGGGGAGCTGTTTTTT. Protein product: CASSPVGGVLNTGELFF. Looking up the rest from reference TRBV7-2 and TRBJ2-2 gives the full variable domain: GAGVSQSPSNKVTEKGKDVELRCDPISGHTALYWYRQSLGQGLEFLIYFQGNSAPDKSGLPSDRFSAERTGGSVSTLTIQRTQQEDSAVYLCASSPVGGVLNTGELFFGEGSRLTVL.

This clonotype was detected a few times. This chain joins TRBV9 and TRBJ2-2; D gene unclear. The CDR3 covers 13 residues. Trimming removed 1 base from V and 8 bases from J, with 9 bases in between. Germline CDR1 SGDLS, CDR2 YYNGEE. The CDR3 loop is CASSVRRSGELFF. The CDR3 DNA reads TGTGCCAGCAGCGTAAGGCGCTCGGGGGAGCTGTTTTTT.

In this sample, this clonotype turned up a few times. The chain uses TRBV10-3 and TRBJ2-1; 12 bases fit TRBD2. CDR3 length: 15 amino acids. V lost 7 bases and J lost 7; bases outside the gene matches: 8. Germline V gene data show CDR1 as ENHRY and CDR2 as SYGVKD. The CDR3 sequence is CAITSSGGAGNEQFF. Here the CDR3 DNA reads TGTGCCATCACCTCTAGCGGGGGGGCCGGGAATGAGCAGTTCTTC.

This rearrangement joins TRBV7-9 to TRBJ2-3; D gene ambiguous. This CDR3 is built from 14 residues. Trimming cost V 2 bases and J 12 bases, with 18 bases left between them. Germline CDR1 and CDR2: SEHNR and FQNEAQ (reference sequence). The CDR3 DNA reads TGTGCCAGCAGCTTAAGTCCGTCACCCGATCGTCAGTATTTT. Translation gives CASSLSPSPDRQYF.

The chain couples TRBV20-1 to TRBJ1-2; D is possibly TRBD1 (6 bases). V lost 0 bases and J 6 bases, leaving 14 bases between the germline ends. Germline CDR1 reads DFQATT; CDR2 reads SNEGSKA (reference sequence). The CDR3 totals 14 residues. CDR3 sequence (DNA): TGCAGTGCTAGAGACCCACAGGGCGGGGATGGCTACACCTTC. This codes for CSARDPQGGDGYTF.

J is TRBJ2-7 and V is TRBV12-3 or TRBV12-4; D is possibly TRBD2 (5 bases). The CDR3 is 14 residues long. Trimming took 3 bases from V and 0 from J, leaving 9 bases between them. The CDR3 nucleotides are TGTGCCAGCAGTTTGGAGGCCCTCTCCTACGAGCAGTACTTC. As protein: CASSLEALSYEQYF.

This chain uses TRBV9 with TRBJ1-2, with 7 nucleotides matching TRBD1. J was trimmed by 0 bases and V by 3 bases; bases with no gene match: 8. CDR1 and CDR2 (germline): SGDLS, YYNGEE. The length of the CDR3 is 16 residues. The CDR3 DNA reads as TGTGCCAGCAGCGCCGGGGGGACAGCCGCTAACTATGGCTACACCTTC. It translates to CASSAGGTAANYGYTF.

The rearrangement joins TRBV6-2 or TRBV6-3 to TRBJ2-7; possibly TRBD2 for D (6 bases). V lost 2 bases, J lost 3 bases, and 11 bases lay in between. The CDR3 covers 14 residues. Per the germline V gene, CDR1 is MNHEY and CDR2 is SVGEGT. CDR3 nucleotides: TGTGCCAGCAGTTACCGAAGCGGGTTCTACGAGCAGTACTTC. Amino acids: CASSYRSGFYEQYF.

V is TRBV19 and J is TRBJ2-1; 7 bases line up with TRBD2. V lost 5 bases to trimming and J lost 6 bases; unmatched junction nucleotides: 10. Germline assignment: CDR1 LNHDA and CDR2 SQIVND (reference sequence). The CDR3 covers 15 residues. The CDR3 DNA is TGTGCCAGTAGTCCGGCGGGAGCCCCCCGCAATGAGCAGTTCTTC. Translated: CASSPAGAPRNEQFF.

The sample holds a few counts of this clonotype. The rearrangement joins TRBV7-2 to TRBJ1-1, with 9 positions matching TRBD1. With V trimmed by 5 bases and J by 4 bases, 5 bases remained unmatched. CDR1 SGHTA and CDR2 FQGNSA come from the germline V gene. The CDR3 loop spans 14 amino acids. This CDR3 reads CASSPSTGGTEAFF. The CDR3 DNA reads TGTGCCAGCAGCCCCTCGACAGGGGGCACTGAAGCTTTCTTT.

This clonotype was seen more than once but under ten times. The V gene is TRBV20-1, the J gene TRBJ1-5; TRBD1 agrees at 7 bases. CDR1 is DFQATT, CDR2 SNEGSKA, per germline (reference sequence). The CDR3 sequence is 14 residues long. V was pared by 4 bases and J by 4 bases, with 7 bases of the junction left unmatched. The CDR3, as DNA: TGCAGTGCTATACGGGACAGCACTAATCAGCCCCAGCATTTT. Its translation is CSAIRDSTNQPQHF.

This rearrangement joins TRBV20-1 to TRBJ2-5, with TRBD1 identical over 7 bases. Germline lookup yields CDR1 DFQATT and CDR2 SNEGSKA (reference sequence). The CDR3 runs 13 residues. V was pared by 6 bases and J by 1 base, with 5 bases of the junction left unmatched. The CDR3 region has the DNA TGCAGTGCCCCGGGACAGATCCAAGAGACCCAGTACTTC. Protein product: CSAPGQIQETQYF.

CDR3: CASSDAFTSTDTQYF. The CDR3 DNA sequence: TGTGCCAGCAGTGACGCTTTCACTAGCACAGATACGCAGTATTTT. The chain carries TRBV25-1 and TRBJ2-3; D unresolved. The ends were cut back, 3 bases at V and 0 bases at J, with 10 bases in the middle. Germline V gene data show CDR1 as MGHDK and CDR2 as SYGVNS. This CDR3 is 15 amino acids long.

The chain's CDR3 is CSATTRLETQYF. DNA for the CDR3: TGCAGTGCCACGACTAGGCTAGAGACCCAGTACTTC. The V gene is TRBV20-1, the J gene TRBJ2-5; tentatively, D is TRBD2 (6 bases). The ends were cut back, 6 bases at V and 4 bases at J, with 12 bases in the middle. The germline gives CDR1 DFQATT, CDR2 SNEGSKA (reference sequence). The CDR3 is made up of 12 amino acids.

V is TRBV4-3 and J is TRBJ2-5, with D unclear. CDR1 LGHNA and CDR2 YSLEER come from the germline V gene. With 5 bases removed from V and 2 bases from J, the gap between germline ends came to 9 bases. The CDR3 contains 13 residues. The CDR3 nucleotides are TGCGCCAGCAGCGTTAACAGACAAGAGACCCAGTACTTC. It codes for CASSVNRQETQYF.

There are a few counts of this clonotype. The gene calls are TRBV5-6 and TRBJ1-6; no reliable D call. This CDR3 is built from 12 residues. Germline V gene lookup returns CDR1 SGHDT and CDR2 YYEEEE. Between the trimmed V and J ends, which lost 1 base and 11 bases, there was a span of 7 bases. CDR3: CASSLRATPLHF. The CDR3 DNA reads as TGTGCCAGCAGCTTGCGGGCGACACCCCTCCACTTT.